Shown below are 11 T cell receptor beta chains from a single sample sequenced in a study of beta chain features in type 1 diabetes. Study results and caveats: Type 1 diabetes patients had moderately but significantly shorter TCRB CDR3s in all four CD4+ subsets.

Reverse transcription of all isolated RNA meant that expressed TCRB transcripts were sequenced. Sequenced by immunoSEQ multiplex PCR; TCRdb stores in-frame clones only, minus some. The table shows about 160,000 clones, with 8% to 8.5% occurring only once. The antigens these receptors bind are not known. The source material was central memory CD4+ T cells from blood. The receptors shown here come from a woman under 30 with type 1 diabetes.

The V and J genes are TRBV11-2 and TRBJ2-5; D is ambiguous. The germline gives CDR1 SGHAT, CDR2 FQNNGV. Trimming removed 1 base from V and 5 bases from J, with 11 bases in between. The CDR3 consists of 14 residues. CDR3 sequence reads: CASSLGYTLETQYF. DNA of the CDR3: TGTGCCAGCAGCTTAGGCTATACCCTGGAGACCCAGTACTTC.

This clone was counted between two and nine times. This chain joins TRBV16 and TRBJ2-1; a possible D gene is TRBD2 (7 bases). The CDR3 is made up of 14 amino acids. With 7 bases removed from V and 6 bases from J, the gap between germline ends came to 16 bases. From germline, CDR1 is KGHSY and CDR2 FQNENV. The CDR3 nucleotides are TGTGCCAGCACCGCTTCGAGGGGGGGCAATGAGCAGTTCTTC. Protein sequence: CASTASRGGNEQFF.

This clone showed up just a few times. This chain uses TRBV9 with TRBJ2-1; no clear D gene. The CDR3 runs 14 residues. V shed 2 bases and J shed 0 bases, with 6 bases lying between them. Germline CDR1 and CDR2: SGDLS and YYNGEE. CDR3 amino acids: CASSVISSYNEQFF. In DNA, the CDR3 is TGTGCCAGCAGCGTTATCAGCTCCTACAATGAGCAGTTCTTC. Together with reference TRBV9 and TRBJ2-1, the CDR3 gives the full variable domain: DSGVTQTPKHLITATGQRVTLRCSPRSGDLSVYWYQQSLDQGLQFLIQYYNGEERAKGNILERFSAQQFPDLHSELNLSSLELGDSALYFCASSVISSYNEQFFGPGTRLTVL.

The rearrangement joins TRBV19 to TRBJ1-5; 11 bases are shared with TRBD1. V lost 0 bases to trimming and J lost 6 bases; unmatched junction nucleotides: 7. The CDR3 consists of 17 residues. Germline CDR1 and CDR2: LNHDA and SQIVND (reference sequence). In nucleotides, the CDR3 is TGTGCCAGTAGTATAGATCCCGGGACAGGGGGACGTCAGCCCCAGCATTTT. Translating gives CASSIDPGTGGRQPQHF.

The chain combines TRBV5-6 with TRBJ2-7; the D gene is possibly TRBD1 (5 bases). Trimming took 5 bases from V and 0 from J, leaving 12 bases between them. The germline CDR1 and CDR2 sequences are SGHDT and YYEEEE. There are 14 residues in the CDR3. The CDR3 nucleotides are TGTGCCAGCAGTCCGACAGTTGTCTCCTACGAGCAGTACTTC. Protein: CASSPTVVSYEQYF. The variable domain in full, completed from reference TRBV5-6 and TRBJ2-7, reads DAGVTQSPTHLIKTRGQQVTLRCSPKSGHDTVSWYQQALGQGPQFIFQYYEEEERQRGNFPDRFSGHQFPNYSSELNVNALLLGDSALYLCASSPTVVSYEQYFGPGTRLTVT.

The rearrangement links TRBV6-5 to TRBJ1-2, with D possibly being TRBD1 (6 bases). From germline, CDR1 is MNHEY and CDR2 SVGAGI. CDR3 length: 15 residues. Trimming left V 6 bases short and J 3 bases short, with 17 bases between. The CDR3 DNA sequence: TGTGCCAGCAGCCTTTCGGACAGACCGGACTATGGCTACACCTTC. Protein product: CASSLSDRPDYGYTF.

This clone has only one observation. The gene calls are TRBV11-2 and TRBJ2-1; weak D call: TRBD1 (6 bases). Germline assignment: CDR1 SGHAT and CDR2 FQNNGV. This CDR3 contains 16 residues. V was pared by 5 bases and J by 0 bases, with 14 bases between. The CDR3 coding sequence is TGTGCCAGCAGCCTGCGACAGGATAGCTCCTACAATGAGCAGTTCTTC. As protein: CASSLRQDSSYNEQFF.

This clone appeared many times. The J gene is TRBJ1-2, the V gene TRBV15; a possible D gene is TRBD1 (6 bases). V gave up 1 base and J gave up 4 bases, with 16 bases separating them. CDR1 and CDR2 (germline): LNHNV, YYDKDF (reference sequence). The CDR3 is 16 residues long. CDR3 DNA sequence: TGTGCCACCAGCAGAGTACGGGACACCTCGAGCTATGGCTACACCTTC. This gives the protein CATSRVRDTSSYGYTF.

This clone was found a few times. CDR3 in DNA: TGTGCCAGCAGTTTATCCGCTACAGGGGGCATTTACGAGCAGTACTTC. Amino acid sequence: CASSLSATGGIYEQYF. V gene TRBV27 combines with J gene TRBJ2-7; 9 bases agree with TRBD1. Germline trimming cut 0 bases from V and 4 bases from J; bases unmatched to any gene: 7. This CDR3 has 16 amino acids. CDR1 is MNHEY and CDR2 is SMNVEV in the germline V gene (reference sequence).

The gene calls are TRBV7-2 and TRBJ1-3, with D unclear. There are 14 residues in the CDR3. Germline V lookup: CDR1 SGHTA, CDR2 FQGNSA. V was shortened by 5 bases and J by 3 bases, with 11 bases between the two germline ends. The CDR3 DNA is TGTGCCAGCAGCCCCCGGGTGGGTGGAAACACCATATATTTT. This sequence encodes CASSPRVGGNTIYF.

This sequence joins TRBV7-8 and TRBJ1-5, with 7 nucleotides matching TRBD1. Per the germline V gene, CDR1 is SGHVS and CDR2 is FQNEAQ. Trimming took 5 bases from V and 7 from J; bases not matched to a gene: 5. The CDR3 length is 13 residues. CDR3 DNA: TGTGCCAGCAGCGTCAGGGGACAGCAGCCCCAGCATTTT. Protein product: CASSVRGQQPQHF.